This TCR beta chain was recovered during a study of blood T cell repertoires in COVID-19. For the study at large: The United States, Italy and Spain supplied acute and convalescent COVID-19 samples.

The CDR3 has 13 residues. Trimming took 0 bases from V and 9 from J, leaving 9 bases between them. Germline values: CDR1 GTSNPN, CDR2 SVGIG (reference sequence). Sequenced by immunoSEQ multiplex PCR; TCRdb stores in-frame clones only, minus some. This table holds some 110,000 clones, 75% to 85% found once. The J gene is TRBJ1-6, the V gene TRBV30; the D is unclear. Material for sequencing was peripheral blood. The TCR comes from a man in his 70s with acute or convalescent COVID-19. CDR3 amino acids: CAWSVEVSSPLHF. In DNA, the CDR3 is TGTGCCTGGAGTGTGGAGGTTTCTTCACCCCTCCACTTT.